This T cell receptor (beta chain) was found in a study of T cell responses to AZD1222 COVID-19 vaccine. General study findings and limits: Across the whole spike, CD4 TCRs peaked at regions 160-218 and 743-854. Breadth and depth of Spike-specific TCRs rose after two AZD1222 doses. Most donors were white British and more were female, and clonal diversity was possibly underestimated. Sampling captured repertoires only after the peak T cell response.

The protocol was immunoSEQ multiplex PCR, while the TCRdb copy is restricted to in-frame clones and leaves out a portion. The clone table shows over 140,000 clones, with the ten largest holding 2% to 2.5%. Looked up from germline, CDR1 is SQVTM and CDR2 is ANQGSEA. There are 16 residues in the CDR3. V lost 1 base to trimming and J lost 0 bases, with 12 bases between them. As to this clone: The antigen is not known.

Material for sequencing was peripheral blood. The sequence derives from an adult in good health. V and J are TRBV29-1 and TRBJ2-2, with no clear D. CDR3 DNA sequence: TGCAGCGTTGAAGCGATGGGCGGTACGAACACCGGGGAGCTGTTTTTT. The encoded protein is CSVEAMGGTNTGELFF.